Here is one TCR beta chain with its context. Its antigen remains unknown. The V gene end was trimmed by 6 bases and the J gene end by 3 bases; junction bases not matched to a gene: 13. CDR1 is MRHNA, CDR2 SNTAGT, per germline. This CDR3 region has 16 residues. The primer mix had 60 Vbeta and 13 Jbeta primers. The method was immunoSEQ multiplex PCR; TCRdb's version includes in-frame clones alone and lacks a portion of them. The sample contains under 150,000 clones, more than 80% of which appear only once. This specimen belongs to a study of cytomegalovirus exposure and HLA in healthy donors. Regarding the study as a whole: Most TCR sequences proved rare, with some public TCRs found in many donors.

The origin of this receptor is a woman in her 40s in good health and CMV-seropositive. Material for sequencing was PBMCs. V is TRBV6-4 and J is TRBJ1-1; 7 bases are a match to TRBD1. Here the CDR3 DNA reads TGTGCCAGCAGCCGGGGACTTGTGGGACAGTACACTGAAGCTTTCTTT. Translated: CASSRGLVGQYTEAFF.